A single sample gave rise to the 15 T cell receptor beta chains below, sequenced in a study of blood T cell repertoires in COVID-19. Libraries were prepared by immunoSEQ multiplex PCR; TCRdb keeps only in-frame clonotypes and omits some of them. This sample yields roughly 66,000 clones, of which around 93% are seen a single time; 5.5% to 8% belongs to the top ten. Sequenced material: peripheral blood. Receptor source: a human donor in a cohort sampled during active COVID-19.

As DNA, the CDR3 is TGTGCCAGCAGCTTCCTGGAGCAAGAGACCCAGTACTTC. Protein product: CASSFLEQETQYF. V gene TRBV7-3 combines with J gene TRBJ2-5; D is ambiguous. Germline lookup yields CDR1 SGHTA and CDR2 FQGTGA. Trimming left V 3 bases short and J 2 bases short, with 7 bases between. The CDR3 is 13 residues long.

This clone has only one observation. V usage is TRBV6-4 and J usage is TRBJ2-1, with D unclear. Germline lookup yields CDR1 MRHNA and CDR2 SNTAGT. V was cut by 3 bases and J by 9 bases, with 18 bases left in between. CDR3 length: 15 amino acids. DNA of the CDR3: TGTGCCAGCAGTGAGCTTGGAGAACCCAACGCTGAGCAGTTCTTC. Protein sequence: CASSELGEPNAEQFF.

This clone was seen a handful of times. This chain uses TRBV5-1 with TRBJ2-7, with 7 positions matching TRBD1. CDR3 length equals 13 residues. CDR1 is SGHRS, CDR2 YFSETQ, per germline. V gave up 4 bases and J gave up 4 bases; unmatched junction bases: 5. CDR3 region: CASSQEQGYEQYF. CDR3 in DNA: TGCGCCAGCAGCCAGGAACAGGGGTACGAGCAGTACTTC.

The genes are TRBV29-1 and TRBJ2-3, with TRBD2 matching over 9 bases. CDR1 is SQVTM and CDR2 is ANQGSEA in the germline V gene. The junction had 2 bases not matched to a gene; V was cut back by 4 bases and J by 0 bases. This CDR3 has 14 residues. The CDR3 sequence is CSVGSGRSTDTQYF. CDR3 DNA sequence: TGCAGCGTTGGGAGCGGGAGGAGCACAGATACGCAGTATTTT.

The chain links TRBV25-1 to TRBJ2-1; possibly TRBD2 for D (6 bases). Germline-derived CDR1 and CDR2 are MGHDK and SYGVNS. With 0 bases removed from V and 5 bases from J, the gap between germline ends came to 11 bases. The CDR3 spans 15 residues. CDR3 amino acids: CASSEYDGGNNEQFF. As DNA, the CDR3 is TGTGCCAGCAGTGAATACGACGGAGGGAACAATGAGCAGTTCTTC.

This sequence joins TRBV3-1 (or the pseudogene TRBV3-2) and TRBJ2-1; TRBD1 is a possible D gene (7 bases). CDR1 and CDR2 (germline): LGHDT, YNNKEL (reference sequence). This CDR3 comprises 18 residues. V lost 0 bases to trimming and J lost 3 bases, with 18 bases between them. The CDR3 DNA sequence: TGTGCCAGCAGCCAAGAGCGGGGACAGCCATTATTCTACAATGAGCAGTTCTTC. It specifies CASSQERGQPLFYNEQFF.

The chain combines TRBV6-6 with TRBJ1-5; TRBD1 might be the D (6 bases). The CDR3 spans 16 residues. In germline, CDR1 is MNHNY, CDR2 SVGAGI (reference sequence). Trimming removed 1 base from V and 6 bases from J, with 16 bases in between. As DNA, the CDR3 is TGTGCCAGCAGTTACTTGGGACAAGGAGTGGGTCAGCCCCAGCATTTT. This codes for CASSYLGQGVGQPQHF.

V gene TRBV4-1 combines with J gene TRBJ2-5; 13 bases are shared with TRBD2. This CDR3 spans 18 amino acids. Losses at the gene ends were 1 base for V and 4 bases for J; bases not matched to a gene: 9. Looked up from germline, CDR1 is MGHRA and CDR2 is YSYEKL. CDR3 residues: CASSQGGLGLAGRETQYF. The CDR3 region has the DNA TGCGCCAGCAGCCAAGGGGGCTTGGGACTAGCGGGGAGAGAGACCCAGTACTTC.

This chain connects TRBV6-2 or TRBV6-3 to TRBJ2-5; 9 nucleotides align to TRBD2. CDR3 size: 14 residues. Per the germline V gene, CDR1 is MNHEY and CDR2 is SVGEGT. Losses at the gene ends were 4 bases for V and 9 bases for J; bases not matched to a gene: 9. The CDR3, as DNA: TGTGCCAGCAGTTCTAACGTAGCGGGGGCGGCCCAGTACTTC. Translating gives CASSSNVAGAAQYF.

The J gene is TRBJ2-7, the V gene TRBV4-3; D remains ambiguous. The CDR3 runs 14 residues. Germline CDR1 reads LGHNA; CDR2 reads YSLEER. V shed 6 bases and J shed 2 bases, with 14 bases lying between them. The CDR3 is CASSLSTFTYEQYF. The CDR3 bases are TGCGCCAGCAGTCTGTCCACTTTTACCTACGAGCAGTACTTC.

V gene TRBV30 combines with J gene TRBJ1-1; D may be TRBD1 (5 bases). The length of the CDR3 is 14 residues. CDR1 is GTSNPN, CDR2 SVGIG, per germline (reference sequence). V was pared by 5 bases and J by 3 bases, with 16 bases between. The DNA for the CDR3 is TGTGCCTGGGCTAAGGAGGGGTCTTACACTGAAGCTTTCTTT. As protein: CAWAKEGSYTEAFF.

The rearrangement uses TRBV7-9 and TRBJ2-2; 9 positions agree with TRBD1. Germline V gene lookup returns CDR1 SEHNR and CDR2 FQNEAQ (reference sequence). This CDR3 is built from 17 residues. V lost 3 bases and J lost 6; bases outside the gene matches: 11. The CDR3 DNA sequence: TGTGCCAGCAGCTTGGCCGGACAGGGGAGTAGGCCCGGGGAGCTGTTTTTT. Translating it yields CASSLAGQGSRPGELFF.

This clone has only one observation. V gene TRBV5-1 combines with J gene TRBJ1-1; possibly TRBD1 for D (6 bases). The germline V gene has CDR1 SGHRS and CDR2 YFSETQ. The V and J ends lost 4 bases and 1 base respectively, with 14 bases between them. The CDR3 has 15 amino acids. This chain's CDR3 is CASSLSDRTNTEAFF. As DNA, the CDR3 is TGCGCCAGCAGCCTCTCAGACAGGACGAACACTGAAGCTTTCTTT.

This CDR3 is CASSLDGLAGGRDTQYF. The DNA for the CDR3 is TGTGCCAGCAGCTTAGATGGACTAGCGGGGGGGCGGGATACGCAGTATTTT. The J gene is TRBJ2-3, the V gene TRBV11-3; 15 bases map to TRBD2. Germline loops: CDR1 SGHNT, CDR2 YENEEA. The CDR3 consists of 17 residues. The trim removed 0 bases at V and 6 bases at J, leaving 4 bases unmatched.

The rearrangement links TRBV28 to TRBJ1-5, with D maybe TRBD1 (6 bases). Trimming took 2 bases from V and 5 from J, leaving 13 bases between them. Germline V gene sequence: CDR1 MDHEN, CDR2 SYDVKM. The CDR3 loop spans 15 amino acids. CDR3 coding DNA: TGTGCCAGCAGTTTAGGGGGCAGGGAGTATCAGCCCCAGCATTTT. Protein product: CASSLGGREYQPQHF.